A selection of T cell receptor beta chains follows, all from one sample in a study of OX40 agonist ivuxolimab in advanced cancers. Some clones are missing from TCRdb's copy, which holds only in-frame ones; the method was immunoSEQ multiplex PCR. This repertoire shows about 42,000 clones, around 90% found once; its top ten account for about 6.3%. This specimen was CD4+ or CD8+ T cells sorted from blood, taken in a trial of the OX40 agonist ivuxolimab. Source of these receptors: an adult with an advanced solid tumor such as melanoma, head and neck, liver or kidney cancer. CDR3s include the opening cysteine and the closing phenylalanine or tryptophan. Each record gives: J gene, V gene, CDR3 length, D gene, clone size, CDR3 protein. A D gene is named only where the DNA matches it firmly. A row's size may be missing; if present it is once, few, many or a size class.

j_call: TRBJ1-2; v_call: TRBV6-6; cdr3_length: 14; d_call: -; clone_size: -; cdr3_aa: CASSLGQLNYGYTF
j_call: TRBJ2-5; v_call: TRBV5-1; cdr3_length: 15; d_call: TRBD2; clone_size: once; cdr3_aa: CASSLGLPGGETQYF
j_call: TRBJ2-1; v_call: TRBV29-1; cdr3_length: 16; d_call: TRBD1; clone_size: -; cdr3_aa: CSITAGTGGVYNEQFF
j_call: TRBJ2-7; v_call: TRBV6-5; cdr3_length: 13; d_call: -; clone_size: medium-sized; cdr3_aa: CASSDALSYEQYF
j_call: TRBJ2-5; v_call: TRBV28; cdr3_length: 15; d_call: -; clone_size: -; cdr3_aa: CASSFGALNQETQYF
j_call: TRBJ2-3; v_call: TRBV7-9; cdr3_length: 14; d_call: -; clone_size: -; cdr3_aa: CASSLAGSTDTQYF
j_call: TRBJ1-1; v_call: TRBV27; cdr3_length: 14; d_call: TRBD1; clone_size: -; cdr3_aa: CASRRQGLNTEAFF
j_call: TRBJ2-3; v_call: TRBV9; cdr3_length: 16; d_call: TRBD2; clone_size: -; cdr3_aa: CASSVASGRATDTQYF
j_call: TRBJ2-3; v_call: TRBV28; cdr3_length: 15; d_call: -; clone_size: -; cdr3_aa: CASSLVDVDTDTQYF
j_call: TRBJ1-3; v_call: TRBV4-2; cdr3_length: 15; d_call: -; clone_size: once; cdr3_aa: CASSSAGSSGNTIYF
j_call: TRBJ2-2; v_call: TRBV5-1; cdr3_length: 15; d_call: -; clone_size: -; cdr3_aa: CASKRDNLNTGELFF
j_call: TRBJ2-4; v_call: TRBV6-5; cdr3_length: 13; d_call: -; clone_size: -; cdr3_aa: CASRQAGADIQYF